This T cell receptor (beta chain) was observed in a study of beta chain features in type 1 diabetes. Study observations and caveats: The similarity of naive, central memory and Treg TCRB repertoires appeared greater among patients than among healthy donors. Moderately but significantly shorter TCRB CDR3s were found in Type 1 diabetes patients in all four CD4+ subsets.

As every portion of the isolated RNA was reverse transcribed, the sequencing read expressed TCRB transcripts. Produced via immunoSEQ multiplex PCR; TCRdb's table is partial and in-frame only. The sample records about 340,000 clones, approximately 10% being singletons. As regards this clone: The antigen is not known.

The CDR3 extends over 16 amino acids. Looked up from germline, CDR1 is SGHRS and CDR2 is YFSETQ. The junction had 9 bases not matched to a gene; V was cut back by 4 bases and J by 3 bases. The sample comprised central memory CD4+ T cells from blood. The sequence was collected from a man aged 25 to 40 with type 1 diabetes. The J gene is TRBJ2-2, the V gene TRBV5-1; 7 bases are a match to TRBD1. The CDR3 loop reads CASSASGQPYTGELFF. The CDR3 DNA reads TGCGCCAGCAGCGCGTCGGGACAGCCTTACACCGGGGAGCTGTTTTTT. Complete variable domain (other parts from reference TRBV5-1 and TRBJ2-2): KAGVTQTPRYLIKTRGQQVTLSCSPISGHRSVSWYQQTPGQGLQFLFEYFSETQRNKGNFPGRFSGRQFSNSRSEMNVSTLELGDSALYLCASSASGQPYTGELFFGEGSRLTVL.